This T cell receptor beta chain was obtained from a study of blood T cell repertoires in COVID-19 (dated by TCRdb to about 2020). About the investigation overall: The collaborator samples originated in the United States, Italy and Spain and spanned the acute and convalescent phases of COVID-19. The sample metadata nearly always contained a de-identified subject ID, COVID-19 status, age in years and sex. The prospective study material was composed of cDNA or gDNA derived from T cells, B-cell-depleted T cells, or PBMCs. Where available, HLA class I and class II types were taken from metadata supplied by the sample provider and were not determined by assay-based typing. The samples were drawn from two sources: the first 160 participants of the ongoing ImmuneRACE study, and 1,254 subjects contributed by 6 global collaborators. The repertoires were released in a freely available public database meant as a resource for research on the immune response to SARS-CoV-2. Deeply sampled blood TCRbeta repertoires from subjects exposed to, actively infected with, or recovered from COVID-19 were included in the dataset.

Study-wide conclusions, independent of this receptor: Clinical and demographic metadata were provided uncurated, with the amount varying by source and participant.

Concerning this clone itself: It has no known antigen specificity. No clone much larger than this one lies a single base away; base qualities are absent.

TCRbeta CDR3 regions were amplified from genomic DNA by means of the immunoSEQ Assay, a bias-controlled multiplex PCR. In the authors' own workflow: Nucleated cell counts per sample were estimated from amplification of reference gene primers within the assay. To quantify the absolute abundance of each unique TCRbeta CDR3 rearrangement, sequence reads were collapsed and filtered. For each sample, productive Simpson clonality was calculated as the square root of Simpson's diversity index over productive rearrangements. In TCRdb, the immuneACCESS table is reduced to in-frame sequences with V and J assigned. These tables do not hold every clone; where another copy was compared, an unresolved V gene accounts for under half, and the others remain unexplained. The V and J calls and clone size come from that table; D and trimming were worked out from the DNA. The sample profile shows under 200,000 clones; less than 90% of them were found once. The top ten hold roughly 15% of the sample.

The CDR3 spans 14 residues, from the cysteine through the phenylalanine. The kept DNA is CDR3 alone, 42 bases in frame from the first base. The junction shows trimming of 6 bases on V and 6 bases on J, plus 15 bases between the germline ends. For CDR1 and CDR2, the germline V gene (reference sequence) lists MNHNY and SVGAGI. In Seattle, one collaborating source enrolled patients while the infection was active and tracked those patients longitudinally over the course of disease. Each collaborating institution followed its own protocols to collect whole blood in K2EDTA tubes. For TCRbeta analysis, collaborators shipped samples in one of three forms: frozen whole blood, isolated PBMCs, or DNA extracted from either of those sample types.

The source of this sequence is a woman aged 70-85 years with COVID-19, enrolled during active disease. Input material: peripheral blood. Recombination connected TRBV6-6 to TRBJ1-5, with the D gene not confidently named. For the CDR3, the sequence is CASRPLYGSQPQHF. The DNA sequence is TGTGCCAGCAGACCACTTTACGGTAGTCAGCCCCAGCATTTT.